This is a list of T cell receptor beta chains from one sample in a study of early T cells in non-severe SARS-CoV-2 infection. TCRdb independently ran MiXCR on the 5' RACE reads; one entry per CDR3 protein. The sample yields around 64,000 distinct CDR3 sequences, 10% to 15% seen once. The specimen was whole blood. The origin of the receptors is an adult who was a healthcare worker with PCR-confirmed SARS-CoV-2 infection or an uninfected control (not recorded which). The conserved cysteine and the conserved F or W are not part of the CDR3 here. The order of the fields is J gene, V gene, CDR3 length, CDR3 protein.

J: TRBJ2-4; V: TRBV7-2; length: 11; CDR3: ASRGVSKNIQY
J: TRBJ2-7; V: TRBV30; length: 12; CDR3: AWSVGGVSYEQY
J: TRBJ2-7; V: TRBV11-2; length: 12; CDR3: ASSQDRASYEQY
J: TRBJ2-5; V: TRBV4-1; length: 13; CDR3: ASSQSRDFRETQY
J: TRBJ2-3; V: TRBV7-2; length: 10; CDR3: ASSTYTDTQY
J: TRBJ2-7; V: TRBV6-5; length: 11; CDR3: ASSYSAGWEQY
J: TRBJ1-5; V: TRBV29-1; length: 11; CDR3: SVRDRVNQPQH
J: TRBJ2-5; V: TRBV6-5; length: 12; CDR3: ASSPFQGSETQY
J: TRBJ2-2; V: TRBV18; length: 13; CDR3: ASSLPGMNTGELF
J: TRBJ1-4; V: TRBV6-5; length: 11; CDR3: ASRQGDHEKLF
J: TRBJ2-3; V: TRBV20-1; length: 12; CDR3: SARSGQGSFTQY
J: TRBJ1-1; V: TRBV29-1; length: 8; CDR3: SVEDLEAF
J: TRBJ2-6; V: TRBV12-3/TRBV12-4; length: 12; CDR3: ASRRFSGANVLT
J: TRBJ2-1; V: TRBV29-1; length: 14; CDR3: SVGGRVGGRANEQF
J: TRBJ2-7; V: TRBV19; length: 12; CDR3: ASSIRLDSYEQY
J: TRBJ2-7; V: TRBV7-8; length: 16; CDR3: ASSLAFTGTEQHYEQY
J: TRBJ1-5; V: TRBV2; length: 11; CDR3: ASQDRSDQPQH
J: TRBJ2-5; V: TRBV7-7; length: 11; CDR3: ASSPGQQETQY
J: TRBJ2-1; V: TRBV5-6; length: 15; CDR3: ASSKGQTSSSYNEQF
J: TRBJ2-5; V: TRBV29-1; length: 11; CDR3: SLRPQGGETQY
J: TRBJ2-5; V: TRBV29-1; length: 10; CDR3: SVIRGEETQY
J: TRBJ2-3; V: TRBV3-1; length: 11; CDR3: ASSQDYTDTQY
J: TRBJ1-1; V: TRBV6-1; length: 12; CDR3: ASTPRGRNTEAF
J: TRBJ2-1; V: TRBV7-9; length: 13; CDR3: ASSLRLGDYNEQF
J: TRBJ2-7; V: TRBV20-1; length: 12; CDR3: SAKTPRVGGEQY
J: TRBJ2-3; V: TRBV28; length: 11; CDR3: ASSKGGSDTQY
J: TRBJ1-2; V: TRBV29-1; length: 11; CDR3: SVEEGGREGYT
J: TRBJ2-7; V: TRBV29-1; length: 12; CDR3: SPISVAVTYEQY
J: TRBJ2-7; V: TRBV5-6; length: 12; CDR3: ASSLGSGGYEQY
J: TRBJ2-3; V: TRBV7-3; length: 15; CDR3: ASSLEGALGNTDTQY
J: TRBJ1-2; V: TRBV6-5; length: 15; CDR3: ASSSPGVQKSNYGYT
J: TRBJ2-2; V: TRBV11-1; length: 11; CDR3: ASSFDFPGELF
J: TRBJ2-2; V: TRBV4-1; length: 15; CDR3: ASSQAGVGPLTGELF
J: TRBJ2-7; V: TRBV6-2/TRBV6-3; length: 11; CDR3: ASSYPGPYEQY
J: TRBJ1-1; V: TRBV20-1; length: 14; CDR3: SARGSAPGVNTEAF
J: TRBJ2-5; V: TRBV7-2; length: 12; CDR3: ASSLTRGQETQY
J: TRBJ2-6; V: TRBV7-9; length: 17; CDR3: ASVFAEVIELSGANVLT
J: TRBJ2-3; V: TRBV13; length: 12; CDR3: ASSLLGSTDTQY
J: TRBJ1-4; V: TRBV5-1; length: 12; CDR3: ATKEGTANEKLF
J: TRBJ2-5; V: TRBV5-1; length: 13; CDR3: ASSLWAGRGETQY
J: TRBJ2-7; V: TRBV6-2/TRBV6-3; length: 10; CDR3: ASKDRVDEQY
J: TRBJ2-1; V: TRBV5-1; length: 13; CDR3: ASSVGGQTYNEQF